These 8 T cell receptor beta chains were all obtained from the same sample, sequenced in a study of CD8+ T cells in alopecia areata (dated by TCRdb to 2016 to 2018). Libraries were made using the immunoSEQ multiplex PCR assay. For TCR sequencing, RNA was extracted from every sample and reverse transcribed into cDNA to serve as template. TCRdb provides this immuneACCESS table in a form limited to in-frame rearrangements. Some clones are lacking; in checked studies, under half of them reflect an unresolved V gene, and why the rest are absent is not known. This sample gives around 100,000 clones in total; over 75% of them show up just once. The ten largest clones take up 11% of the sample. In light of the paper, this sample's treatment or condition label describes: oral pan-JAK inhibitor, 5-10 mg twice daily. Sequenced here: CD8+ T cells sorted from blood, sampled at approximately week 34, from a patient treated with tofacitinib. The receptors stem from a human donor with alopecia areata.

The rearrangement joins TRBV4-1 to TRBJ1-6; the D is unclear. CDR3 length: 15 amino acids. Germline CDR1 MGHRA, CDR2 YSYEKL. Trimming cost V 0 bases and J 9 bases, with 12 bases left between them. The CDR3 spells CASSQDRQRGSPLHF. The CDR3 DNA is TGCGCCAGCAGCCAAGACCGGCAGCGGGGTTCACCCCTCCACTTT.

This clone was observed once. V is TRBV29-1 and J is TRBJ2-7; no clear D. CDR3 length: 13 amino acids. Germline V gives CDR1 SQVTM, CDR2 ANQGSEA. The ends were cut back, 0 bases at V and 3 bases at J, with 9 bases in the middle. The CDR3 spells CSVEDGLNYEQYF. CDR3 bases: TGCAGCGTTGAAGATGGGCTGAACTACGAGCAGTACTTC.

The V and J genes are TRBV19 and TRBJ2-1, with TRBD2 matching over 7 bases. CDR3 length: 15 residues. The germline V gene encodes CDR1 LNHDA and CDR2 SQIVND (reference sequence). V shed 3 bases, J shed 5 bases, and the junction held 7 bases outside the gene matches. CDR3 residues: CASSIFAGGDNEQFF. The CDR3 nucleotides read TGTGCCAGTAGTATCTTTGCTGGGGGGGACAATGAGCAGTTCTTC.

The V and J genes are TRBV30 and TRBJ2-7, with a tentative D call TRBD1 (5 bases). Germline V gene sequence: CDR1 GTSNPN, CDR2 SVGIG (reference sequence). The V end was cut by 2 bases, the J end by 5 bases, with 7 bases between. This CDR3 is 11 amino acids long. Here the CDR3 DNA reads TGTGCCTGGAGTCAGGGCGACGAGCAGTACTTC. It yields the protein CAWSQGDEQYF.

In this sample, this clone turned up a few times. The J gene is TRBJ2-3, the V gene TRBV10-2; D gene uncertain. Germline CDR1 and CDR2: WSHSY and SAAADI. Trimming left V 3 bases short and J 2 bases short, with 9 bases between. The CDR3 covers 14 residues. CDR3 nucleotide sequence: TGCGCCAGCAGTGAATACATCATCACAGATACGCAGTATTTT. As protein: CASSEYIITDTQYF.

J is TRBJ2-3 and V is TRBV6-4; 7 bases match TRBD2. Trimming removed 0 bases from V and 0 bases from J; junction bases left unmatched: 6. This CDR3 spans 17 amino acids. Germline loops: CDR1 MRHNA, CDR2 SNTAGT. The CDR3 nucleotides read TGTGCCAGCAGTGACTCGAGGCTAGCGGCTAGCACAGATACGCAGTATTTT. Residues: CASSDSRLAASTDTQYF.

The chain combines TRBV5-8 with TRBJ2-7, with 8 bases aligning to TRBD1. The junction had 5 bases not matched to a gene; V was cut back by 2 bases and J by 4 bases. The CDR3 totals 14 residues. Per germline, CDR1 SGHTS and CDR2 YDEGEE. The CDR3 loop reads CASSLDRGSYEQYF. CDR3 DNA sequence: TGTGCCAGCAGCTTAGACAGGGGTTCGTACGAGCAGTACTTC.

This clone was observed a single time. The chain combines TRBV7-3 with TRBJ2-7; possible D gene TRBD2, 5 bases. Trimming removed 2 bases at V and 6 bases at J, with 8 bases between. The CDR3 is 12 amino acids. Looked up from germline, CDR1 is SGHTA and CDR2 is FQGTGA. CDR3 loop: CASSLVAGEQYF. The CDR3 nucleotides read TGTGCCAGCAGCTTAGTGGCGGGCGAGCAGTACTTC.